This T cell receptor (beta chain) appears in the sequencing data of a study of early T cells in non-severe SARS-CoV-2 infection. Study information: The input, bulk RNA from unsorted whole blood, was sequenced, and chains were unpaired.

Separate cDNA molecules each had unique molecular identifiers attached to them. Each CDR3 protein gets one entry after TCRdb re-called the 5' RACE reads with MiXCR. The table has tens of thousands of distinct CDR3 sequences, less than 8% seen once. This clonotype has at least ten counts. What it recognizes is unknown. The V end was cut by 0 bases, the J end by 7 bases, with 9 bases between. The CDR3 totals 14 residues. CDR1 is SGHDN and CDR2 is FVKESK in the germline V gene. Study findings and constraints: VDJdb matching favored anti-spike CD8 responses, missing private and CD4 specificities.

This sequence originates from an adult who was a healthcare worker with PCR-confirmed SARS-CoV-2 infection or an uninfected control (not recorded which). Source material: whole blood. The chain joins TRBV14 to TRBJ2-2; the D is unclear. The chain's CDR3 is CASSQDPFLGELFF. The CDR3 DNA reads TGTGCCAGCAGCCAAGATCCTTTTCTCGGGGAGCTGTTTTTT.